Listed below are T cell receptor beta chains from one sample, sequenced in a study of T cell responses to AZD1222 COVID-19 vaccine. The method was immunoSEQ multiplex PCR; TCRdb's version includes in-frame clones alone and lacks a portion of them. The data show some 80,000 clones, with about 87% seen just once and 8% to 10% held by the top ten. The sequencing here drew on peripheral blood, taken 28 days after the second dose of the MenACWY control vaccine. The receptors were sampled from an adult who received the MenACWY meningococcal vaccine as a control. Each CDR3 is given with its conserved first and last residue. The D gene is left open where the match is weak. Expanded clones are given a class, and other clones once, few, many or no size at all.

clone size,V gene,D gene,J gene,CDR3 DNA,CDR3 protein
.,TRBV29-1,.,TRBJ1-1,TGCAGCGGGGGACATAACACTGAAGCTTTCTTT,CSGGHNTEAFF
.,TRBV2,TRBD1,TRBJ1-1,TGTGCCAGCAGTGAATGGACAGGGGACACTGAAGCTTTCTTT,CASSEWTGDTEAFF
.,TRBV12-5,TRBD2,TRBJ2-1,TGTGCTAGTGGCCCAGGACTAGCGGGGGGAAACAATGAGCAGTTCTTC,CASGPGLAGGNNEQFF
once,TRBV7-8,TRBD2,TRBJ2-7,TGTGCCAGCAGCCCGCGGGGGACTAGCGGGCCCTACCACTACGAGCAGTACTTC,CASSPRGTSGPYHYEQYF
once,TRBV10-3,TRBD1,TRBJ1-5,TGTGCCATCAGGGGGACAGATAATCAGCCCCAGCATTTT,CAIRGTDNQPQHF
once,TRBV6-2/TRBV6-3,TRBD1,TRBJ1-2,TGTGCCAGCAGTGTGCGGGACAGGGGCTATGGCTACACCTTC,CASSVRDRGYGYTF
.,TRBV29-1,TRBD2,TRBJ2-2,TGCAGCGTTGCAGCTAGCGGGGGGGCGAACACCGGGGAGCTGTTTTTT,CSVAASGGANTGELFF
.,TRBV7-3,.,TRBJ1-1,TGTGCCAGCAGCCCAACCCACGTGGACGCACAAACTGAAGCTTTCTTT,CASSPTHVDAQTEAFF
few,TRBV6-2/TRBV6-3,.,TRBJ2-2,TGTGCCAGCAGTGGAGGGGTTCATCCCGGGGAGCTGTTTTTT,CASSGGVHPGELFF
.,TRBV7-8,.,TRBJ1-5,TGTGCCAGCAGTAACGGACCGGTAAGCAATCAGCCCCAGCATTTT,CASSNGPVSNQPQHF
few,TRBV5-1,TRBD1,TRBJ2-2,TGCGCCAGTTTGGGGACAGGGTCCCACGGGGAGCTGTTTTTT,CASLGTGSHGELFF